What follows describes a single T cell receptor beta chain. Germline V CDR1 and CDR2: SGHNT, YYREEE (reference sequence). The CDR3 contains 17 residues. V was clipped by 4 bases and J by 7 bases; unmatched bases: 10. The sample belongs to a study of blood T cell repertoires in COVID-19. Libraries were prepared by immunoSEQ multiplex PCR; TCRdb keeps only in-frame clonotypes and omits some of them. The profile shows a few hundred thousand clones, around 84% of them singletons. The origin of this receptor is a woman between 45 and 60 years old who had been exposed to COVID-19. This chain links TRBV5-4 with TRBJ1-6, with 11 bases lining up with TRBD1. The source material was PBMCs or T cells enriched from blood (not recorded which). The CDR3 here is CASSGPRDRGTNSPLHF. CDR3 coding DNA: TGTGCCAGCAGCGGCCCCCGGGACAGGGGGACAAATTCACCCCTCCACTTT.